The rows below give T cell receptor beta chains drawn from one sample of a study of cytomegalovirus exposure and HLA in healthy donors. The method was immunoSEQ multiplex PCR; TCRdb's version includes in-frame clones alone and lacks a portion of them. The sample lists more than 150,000 clones, about four fifths occurring once. Sequences were obtained from PBMCs. The source of these receptors is a woman younger than 45 in good health and CMV-seronegative. Each CDR3 is given with its conserved first and last residue. A D gene is named only where the DNA matches it firmly. A row's size may be missing; if present it is once, few, many or a size class.

TGTGCCAGCAGCCCCACTAGAGGGGAGACCCAGTACTTC,CASSPTRGETQYF,TRBJ2-5,NA,TRBV11-2,NA
TGTGCTAGCAGCTCCCTCGACAGCGCCCAAGAGACCCAGTACTTC,CASSSLDSAQETQYF,TRBJ2-5,NA,TRBV7-7,NA
TGTGCCATCAGTGAGTCCCGGGACAGTGAAAAACTGTTTTTT,CAISESRDSEKLFF,TRBJ1-4,TRBD1,TRBV10-3,once
TGTGCCAGCAGCTTAACAAGAGCGGGGACTAGCGGAATACCGAGACCCTACGAGCAGTACTTC,CASSLTRAGTSGIPRPYEQYF,TRBJ2-7,TRBD2,TRBV7-3,NA
TGTGCCAGCAGTGATAACAGGGGTTCTAGTCAGCCCCAGCATTTT,CASSDNRGSSQPQHF,TRBJ1-5,TRBD1,TRBV6-1,few
TGTGCCAGCTCACCAATAGCAGGGGGCGTTACTGACTATGGCTACACCTTC,CASSPIAGGVTDYGYTF,TRBJ1-2,TRBD1,TRBV18,NA
TGCGCCAGCAGCTTGGGGACAGCGTGGCAGACAGATACGCAGTATTTT,CASSLGTAWQTDTQYF,TRBJ2-3,NA,TRBV5-1,NA
TGTGCCAGCAGCCCACGGCTAGCGGGGGGGCCGAACGAGCAGTACTTC,CASSPRLAGGPNEQYF,TRBJ2-7,TRBD2,TRBV7-9,NA
TGTGCCAGCAGTGCCGGGACTAGCCCAAACAATGAGCAGTTCTTC,CASSAGTSPNNEQFF,TRBJ2-1,TRBD2,TRBV6-4,NA
TGCGCCAGCAGCTCCCACAGGGACACTGAAGCTTTCTTT,CASSSHRDTEAFF,TRBJ1-1,NA,TRBV5-1,NA
TGTGCCAGCAGCACGGGACTAGCAGGGCAGTACTTC,CASSTGLAGQYF,TRBJ2-7,TRBD2,TRBV5-6,few
TGCAGCGTTCGAACCCGGACAGCTACGGCGAAGGACACTGAAGCTTTCTTT,CSVRTRTATAKDTEAFF,TRBJ1-1,NA,TRBV29-1,NA
TGTGCCAGCAGCTTGAGGAGTGGGGGGATAGACACAGATACGCAGTATTTT,CASSLRSGGIDTDTQYF,TRBJ2-3,NA,TRBV5-4,NA
TGCGCCAGCAGCTTATTAACTAGCGGGGGGATGGACGAGCAGTACTTC,CASSLLTSGGMDEQYF,TRBJ2-7,TRBD2,TRBV5-1,NA
TGCGCCAGCAGCTTGGAGACTAGCGGGGGCCTTAGGGAGACCCAGTACTTC,CASSLETSGGLRETQYF,TRBJ2-5,TRBD2,TRBV5-1,NA
TGTGCCAGCAGCGTAGCCCCCCAGGGGCCTAGCTACACCTTC,CASSVAPQGPSYTF,TRBJ1-2,NA,TRBV9,NA
TGTGCCAGCAGTTCACGGACGGAGGGCTATGGCTACACCTTC,CASSSRTEGYGYTF,TRBJ1-2,NA,TRBV6-6,NA
TGCGCCAGCAGCCAGGGACAGGGGTATCGCTCACCCCTCCACTTT,CASSQGQGYRSPLHF,TRBJ1-6,TRBD1,TRBV5-1,NA
TGTGCCTCTCAGGGTAGCCACGAGCAGTACTTC,CASQGSHEQYF,TRBJ2-7,NA,TRBV30,NA
TGCGCCAGCAGCTACCGGGACAGGGGACCCACTGAAGCTTTCTTT,CASSYRDRGPTEAFF,TRBJ1-1,TRBD1,TRBV5-1,NA
TGTGCCAGCAGCCAAGGGGCCAGCGGGGGGGGGTACTACACAGATACGCAGTATTTT,CASSQGASGGGYYTDTQYF,TRBJ2-3,TRBD2,TRBV4-2,NA
TGTGCCAGCAGCTTCGAGCCTACGGGTGAAGCTTTCTTT,CASSFEPTGEAFF,TRBJ1-1,NA,TRBV9,many
TGTGCCTGGAGTGTACAGGGGGATTCACCCCTCCACTTT,CAWSVQGDSPLHF,TRBJ1-6,TRBD1,TRBV30,few
TGTGCCAGCAGCTTAGGGAGCGATCAGCCCCAGCATTTT,CASSLGSDQPQHF,TRBJ1-5,NA,TRBV7-3,NA
TGTGCCAGCAGCCCCCAGGGGACAGGGTACAATGAGCAGTTCTTC,CASSPQGTGYNEQFF,TRBJ2-1,TRBD1,TRBV7-2,NA
TGCAGCGTCCCAAACGGCGACAGGAACACCGGGGAGCTGTTTTTT,CSVPNGDRNTGELFF,TRBJ2-2,NA,TRBV29-1,NA
TGTGCCAGTAGTATGACAGGCTGGAACACTGAAGCTTTCTTT,CASSMTGWNTEAFF,TRBJ1-1,NA,TRBV19,few
TGTGCCTGGAGTTCGGGCGGGGGCACTCAAGAGACCCAGTACTTC,CAWSSGGGTQETQYF,TRBJ2-5,NA,TRBV30,NA
TGCAGCGTAGAACTCCGGGTGGAGACCCAGTACTTC,CSVELRVETQYF,TRBJ2-5,NA,TRBV29-1,once
TGTGCCAGCAGTGAACAGGGAAACAGCACAGATACGCAGTATTTT,CASSEQGNSTDTQYF,TRBJ2-3,NA,TRBV27,NA
TGTGCCAGCAGTTCCCGACAGGGGGCCTCAACCTTC,CASSSRQGASTF,TRBJ1-2,TRBD1,TRBV27,NA
TGTGCCAGCAGCTTAAGAACAGGGGGAGCATCCTACGAGCAGTACTTC,CASSLRTGGASYEQYF,TRBJ2-7,TRBD1,TRBV5-4,NA
TGTGCCAGCTCACCCCAGGGGGGCAGGGACACAGATACGCAGTATTTT,CASSPQGGRDTDTQYF,TRBJ2-3,NA,TRBV18,NA
TGTGCCAGCAGCTTAGCGCTACCCGGGACAGGGGGCTATGCCTACGAAGAGCAGTACTTC,CASSLALPGTGGYAYEEQYF,TRBJ2-7,TRBD1,TRBV7-2,NA
TGTGCCAGCAGCCCCTATGGGACAGGGGCGTCTGAAGCTTTCTTT,CASSPYGTGASEAFF,TRBJ1-1,TRBD1,TRBV7-2,NA
TGTGCCAGCAGCTTGGTAATTAGGTCGGGGAACACTGAAGCTTTCTTT,CASSLVIRSGNTEAFF,TRBJ1-1,NA,TRBV5-8,NA
TGTGCCAGTAGTATGGTTGGCGGGAAAAACATTCAGTACTTC,CASSMVGGKNIQYF,TRBJ2-4,NA,TRBV19,NA
TGTGCCAGCAGGACAACAGGGGGCGCCGACACTGAAGCTTTCTTT,CASRTTGGADTEAFF,TRBJ1-1,TRBD1,TRBV6-6,NA
TGTGCCAGCACCTCGACAGCGGAGACCCAGTACTTC,CASTSTAETQYF,TRBJ2-5,NA,TRBV6-5,NA
TGTGCCAGCAGCTTAGACCACCGACTAGCGGGGGGCCGGAGGTCCTACGAGCAGTACTTC,CASSLDHRLAGGRRSYEQYF,TRBJ2-7,TRBD2,TRBV13,once
TGTGCCATCAGTGACCCGGCGGGTGGCAATCAGCCCCAGCATTTT,CAISDPAGGNQPQHF,TRBJ1-5,NA,TRBV10-3,few
TGTGCCAGCTCACCACTCTCAGGCGGCACAGATACGCAGTATTTT,CASSPLSGGTDTQYF,TRBJ2-3,NA,TRBV18,NA
TGTGCCAGCAGAACTAGCGGCCCCGTAGGTGAGCAGTACTTC,CASRTSGPVGEQYF,TRBJ2-7,TRBD2,TRBV5-4,NA
TGTGCCAGCAGCCAAACCGCTGGCGGGGGGCCATACAATGAGCAGTTCTTC,CASSQTAGGGPYNEQFF,TRBJ2-1,TRBD2,TRBV4-2,NA
TGTGCCAGCAGCTTCCCCGGGACAGGGGATCAGCCCCAGCATTTT,CASSFPGTGDQPQHF,TRBJ1-5,TRBD1,TRBV7-2,NA
TGCGCCAGCAGCACCCGGGACAGGAATTCACCCCTCCACTTT,CASSTRDRNSPLHF,TRBJ1-6,TRBD1,TRBV5-1,NA
TGTGCCAGCAGTTTATCGTACAGGGGACGCTACGAGCAGTACTTC,CASSLSYRGRYEQYF,TRBJ2-7,TRBD1,TRBV27,NA
TGTGCCATCAGTGAGTCAGAGTTCAATCAGCCCCAGCATTTT,CAISESEFNQPQHF,TRBJ1-5,NA,TRBV10-3,NA